Shown below are 29 T cell receptor beta chains from a single sample sequenced in a study of blood T cell repertoires in COVID-19. This table comes from immunoSEQ multiplex PCR, and its TCRdb copy is limited to in-frame clones, with some not included. The sample carries over 150,000 clones, under 85% recorded once. The sequencing input was peripheral blood. The receptors originated from a woman aged 80 or over with acute or convalescent COVID-19.

This clone was counted a few times. V usage is TRBV27 and J usage is TRBJ2-7; tentative D call: TRBD1 (6 bases). This CDR3 is built from 14 residues. Trimming left V 3 bases short and J 2 bases short, with 11 bases between. Germline V gene data show CDR1 as MNHEY and CDR2 as SMNVEV (reference sequence). CDR3 residues: CASSFWDNTYEQYF. CDR3 DNA: TGTGCCAGCAGTTTTTGGGACAACACCTACGAGCAGTACTTC.

The chain has TRBV29-1 and TRBJ1-3, with 8 bases that match TRBD1. The germline V gene has CDR1 SQVTM and CDR2 ANQGSEA. The trim removed 7 bases at V and 3 bases at J, leaving 8 bases unmatched. The CDR3 sequence is 14 residues long. The CDR3 protein is CSAADRVFGNTIYF. CDR3 nucleotide sequence: TGCAGCGCCGCGGACAGGGTTTTTGGAAACACCATATATTTT.

The chain uses TRBV10-3 and TRBJ2-7, with a tentative D call TRBD2 (5 bases). CDR3 length: 13 amino acids. V gave up 0 bases and J gave up 7 bases, with 10 bases separating them. Germline V gene lookup returns CDR1 ENHRY and CDR2 SYGVKD. CDR3 DNA sequence: TGTGCCATCAGTGAGTCCCTGCGCGGGGAGCAGTACTTC. Its translation is CAISESLRGEQYF.

The J gene is TRBJ2-1, the V gene TRBV10-3; 8 positions agree with TRBD2. V shed 0 bases, J shed 2 bases, and the junction held 12 bases outside the gene matches. There are 19 residues in the CDR3. Germline V gene sequence: CDR1 ENHRY, CDR2 SYGVKD. In DNA, the CDR3 is TGTGCCATCAGTGAGTCGGCGGGGGGAGGGCATGGGGCCTACAATGAGCAGTTCTTC. It encodes CAISESAGGGHGAYNEQFF.

This chain links TRBV3-1 (or the pseudogene TRBV3-2) with TRBJ2-7; D perhaps matches TRBD2 (6 bases). V gave up 1 base and J gave up 6 bases, with 13 bases separating them. In germline, CDR1 is LGHDT, CDR2 YNNKEL (reference sequence). The CDR3 length is 14 residues. CDR3 bases: TGTGCCAGCAGCCAAGGGGGGAGCGGGCTCGAGCAGTACTTC. Residues: CASSQGGSGLEQYF.

This chain joins TRBV6-6 and TRBJ1-6; D call uncertain. The CDR3 is made up of 13 amino acids. Germline lookup yields CDR1 MNHNY and CDR2 SVGAGI (reference sequence). Trimming stripped 6 bases from V and 10 bases from J, with 13 bases between. CDR3 sequence (DNA): TGTGCCAGCAGCCTACGGGGAAGGTCACCCCTCCACTTT. Protein: CASSLRGRSPLHF.

The J gene is TRBJ1-6, the V gene TRBV4-3; TRBD1 agrees at 9 bases. Losses at the gene ends were 1 base for V and 10 bases for J; bases not matched to a gene: 5. There are 15 residues in the CDR3. The V gene's germline CDR1 is LGHNA and CDR2 YSLEER. Written as DNA, the CDR3 is TGCGCCAGCAGCCAAGGGTGGGACAGGGACTCACCCCTCCACTTT. Residues: CASSQGWDRDSPLHF.

The J gene is TRBJ2-5, the V gene TRBV9, with D perhaps TRBD1 (5 bases). V was cut by 3 bases and J by 4 bases, with 19 bases left in between. Germline-derived CDR1 and CDR2 are SGDLS and YYNGEE. The CDR3 has 16 residues. Here the CDR3 reads CASSGGLRGDGETQYF. The DNA for the CDR3 is TGTGCCAGCAGCGGGGGTTTAAGGGGCGACGGAGAGACCCAGTACTTC.

The J gene is TRBJ2-3, the V gene TRBV5-1; no firm D call. Deletions cut 0 bases from V and 1 base from J, with 9 bases between. Germline-derived CDR1 and CDR2 are SGHRS and YFSETQ. CDR3 length: 15 amino acids. The CDR3, as DNA: TGCGCCAGCAGCTTGGATAGTCAGGGCACAGATACGCAGTATTTT. Protein: CASSLDSQGTDTQYF.

The V gene is TRBV7-9, the J gene TRBJ1-1, with TRBD1 as a possible D gene (5 bases). This CDR3 is built from 15 residues. Germline V gene sequence: CDR1 SEHNR, CDR2 FQNEAQ (reference sequence). The germline V and J ends were trimmed by 2 bases and 1 base, with 11 bases remaining between them. In DNA, the CDR3 is TGTGCCAGCAGCTTATTGGACACCCGGAACACTGAAGCTTTCTTT. Its translation: CASSLLDTRNTEAFF.

The V gene is TRBV5-5, the J gene TRBJ2-7, with D possibly matching TRBD1 (6 bases). V was pared by 2 bases and J by 6 bases, with 18 bases between. The CDR3 covers 15 residues. Germline loops: CDR1 SGHKS, CDR2 YYEKEE (reference sequence). The CDR3 nucleotides are TGTGCCAGCAGCTTTTGGGGACATGTGGCTGGCGAGCAGTACTTC. Protein product: CASSFWGHVAGEQYF.

This chain links TRBV7-9 with TRBJ2-3; 8 bases map to TRBD1. Germline CDR1 SEHNR, CDR2 FQNEAQ (reference sequence). Unmatched junction bases numbered 2, after V lost 5 bases and J lost 4 bases. This CDR3 region has 13 residues. The CDR3, as DNA: TGTGCCAGCAGCGCGGGACAGGCAGATACGCAGTATTTT. Its translation: CASSAGQADTQYF.

The gene calls are TRBV10-1 and TRBJ2-5; 10 bases map to TRBD1. The CDR3 totals 13 residues. Germline CDR1 reads WNHNN; CDR2 reads SYGVQD (reference sequence). The CDR3 region is CPRRTGGGETQYF. The DNA of the CDR3 is TGCCCCCGTCGGACAGGGGGAGGGGAGACCCAGTACTTC.

The chain has TRBV5-1 and TRBJ2-5, with D perhaps matching TRBD1 (6 bases). This CDR3 contains 15 residues. Germline V gene sequence: CDR1 SGHRS, CDR2 YFSETQ. V was clipped by 1 base and J by 5 bases, with 15 bases between them. The CDR3 protein is CASSLWGQGLETQYF. Here the CDR3 DNA reads TGCGCCAGCAGCTTGTGGGGGCAGGGTTTGGAGACCCAGTACTTC.

The rearrangement links TRBV27 to TRBJ2-3; D is unclear. The ends were cut back, 6 bases at V and 0 bases at J, with 10 bases in the middle. Germline V CDR1 and CDR2: MNHEY, SMNVEV (reference sequence). The CDR3 spans 14 residues. Written as DNA, the CDR3 is TGTGCCAGCAGGGGCCGACCTAGCACAGATACGCAGTATTTT. Amino acid sequence: CASRGRPSTDTQYF.

V is TRBV7-3 and J is TRBJ2-1; maybe TRBD2 (6 bases). The CDR3 is made up of 17 amino acids. Trimming took off 1 base at V and 7 bases at J, with 20 bases between the two ends. Germline V gene sequence: CDR1 SGHTA, CDR2 FQGTGA. The CDR3 protein is CASSLRGIGSSVNEQFF. The CDR3 DNA follows: TGTGCCAGCAGCTTAAGGGGCATAGGGTCTAGCGTTAATGAGCAGTTCTTC.

In DNA form, the CDR3 reads TGTGCTAGTGGTTTGACTCCGCGGGTGGAGGGAGGGGAGCAGTACTTC. The encoded protein is CASGLTPRVEGGEQYF. J is TRBJ2-7 and V is TRBV12-5, with TRBD2 identical over 7 bases. CDR3 length equals 16 residues. The ends lost 2 bases at V and 7 bases at J; junction bases unmatched: 14. The germline V gene encodes CDR1 LGHNT and CDR2 FRNRAP.

V is TRBV19 and J is TRBJ1-1; D is possibly TRBD1 (6 bases). Deletions cut 4 bases from V and 2 bases from J, with 29 bases between. The CDR3 consists of 20 residues. The germline V gene encodes CDR1 LNHDA and CDR2 SQIVND (reference sequence). DNA for the CDR3: TGTGCCAGTAGTACTCCCCATTTGAATGAACCGGACAGCTTCAACACTGAAGCTTTCTTT. Protein: CASSTPHLNEPDSFNTEAFF.

The chain couples TRBV29-1 to TRBJ1-1; D is uncertain. V lost 4 bases, J lost 0 bases, and 6 bases lay in between. CDR1 SQVTM and CDR2 ANQGSEA come from the germline V gene. The CDR3 spans 12 residues. The CDR3 region is CSVGRMNTEAFF. The CDR3, as DNA: TGCAGCGTTGGCAGGATGAACACTGAAGCTTTCTTT.

V is TRBV19 and J is TRBJ2-4, with 8 bases fitting TRBD1. The CDR3 is 19 amino acids. The germline V gene has CDR1 LNHDA and CDR2 SQIVND (reference sequence). Trimming removed 0 bases from V and 0 bases from J; junction bases left unmatched: 10. CDR3 protein: CASSIEHRGAKLAKNIQYF. CDR3 DNA: TGTGCCAGTAGTATAGAGCACAGGGGGGCCAAGTTAGCCAAAAACATTCAGTACTTC.

The chain employs TRBV3-1 (or the pseudogene TRBV3-2) and TRBJ2-3, with 14 bases identical to TRBD2. CDR3 length equals 17 residues. In germline, CDR1 is LGHDT, CDR2 YNNKEL (reference sequence). V trimming: 4 bases; J trimming: 5 bases; junction bases outside the gene matches: 8. CDR3 nucleotide sequence: TGTGCCAGCAGCCTCCGCGGGACTAGCGGGAGATTAGATACGCAGTATTTT. It translates to CASSLRGTSGRLDTQYF.

This chain links TRBV7-9 with TRBJ1-5; D might be TRBD1 (5 bases). CDR1 and CDR2 from the germline V gene are SEHNR and FQNEAQ (reference sequence). V shed 5 bases and J shed 4 bases, with 12 bases lying between them. This CDR3 has 14 amino acids. CDR3 nucleotides: TGTGCCAGCAGCCGGGGACTTCAGAATCAGCCCCAGCATTTT. Its protein is CASSRGLQNQPQHF.

V is TRBV18 and J is TRBJ2-7, with D perhaps TRBD2 (7 bases). Trimming took 2 bases from V and 5 from J, leaving 16 bases between them. CDR1 and CDR2 (germline): KGHSH, LQKENI. The CDR3 loop spans 15 amino acids. The CDR3: CASSPRNREGHEQYF. CDR3 coding DNA: TGTGCCAGCTCACCAAGAAACAGGGAGGGACACGAGCAGTACTTC.

The V call is TRBV20-1, the J call TRBJ2-2, with D perhaps matching TRBD1 (6 bases). Germline V lookup: CDR1 DFQATT, CDR2 SNEGSKA (reference sequence). The CDR3 loop spans 15 amino acids. V gave up 6 bases and J gave up 2 bases, with 16 bases separating them. CDR3 in amino acids: CSASLRDKNTGELFF. In DNA form, the CDR3 reads TGCAGTGCGAGTCTCCGGGACAAAAACACCGGGGAGCTGTTTTTT.

J is TRBJ1-3 and V is TRBV11-2; D ambiguous. Deletions cut 1 base from V and 0 bases from J, with 7 bases between. The CDR3 sequence is 15 residues long. Germline V gene sequence: CDR1 SGHAT, CDR2 FQNNGV. This chain's CDR3 is CASSLGSSSGNTIYF. CDR3 nucleotides: TGTGCCAGCAGCTTAGGGTCTAGCTCTGGAAACACCATATATTTT.

This clone was observed a single time. The chain combines TRBV10-3 with TRBJ1-2; D may be TRBD1 (5 bases). The germline V and J ends were trimmed by 2 bases and 5 bases, with 15 bases remaining between them. There are 15 residues in the CDR3. The germline V gene encodes CDR1 ENHRY and CDR2 SYGVKD. The CDR3 sequence: CAISEDSRALYGYTF. CDR3 coding DNA: TGTGCCATCAGTGAGGACAGCCGGGCTCTGTATGGCTACACCTTC.

The rearrangement links TRBV29-1 to TRBJ2-7; possibly TRBD2 for D (6 bases). The CDR3 totals 13 residues. V lost 4 bases and J 4 bases, leaving 14 bases between the germline ends. Germline CDR1 reads SQVTM; CDR2 reads ANQGSEA. CDR3 nucleotides: TGCAGCGTTGGGAAGGGAGGCGGGTACGAGCAGTACTTC. Protein sequence: CSVGKGGGYEQYF.

About this clone itself: The junction shows a germline mismatch at one end, possibly a read error. V gene TRBV7-7 combines with J gene TRBJ1-1, with 7 nucleotides matching TRBD1. Germline V gene data show CDR1 as SSHAT and CDR2 as FNYEAQ (reference sequence). The CDR3 is 13 amino acids. CDR3 sequence (DNA): TGTGCTAGCAGCCGGGACAGGAACACTGAAGCTTTCTTT. Protein: CASSRDRNTEAFF. Full variable domain (missing parts from reference TRBV7-7 and TRBJ1-1): GAGVSQSPRYKVTKRGQDVTLRCDPISSHATLYWYQQALGQGPEFLTYFNYEAQPDKSGLPSDRFSAERPEGSISTLTIQRTEQRDSAMYRCASSRDRNTEAFFGQGTRLTVV.

The chain uses TRBV7-2 and TRBJ1-4; D might be TRBD1 (6 bases). This CDR3 is built from 15 residues. CDR1 is SGHTA and CDR2 is FQGNSA in the germline V gene. Trimming stripped 6 bases from V and 4 bases from J, with 15 bases between. This chain's CDR3 is CASSPPGGDNEKLFF. In DNA form, the CDR3 reads TGTGCCAGCAGTCCCCCGGGGGGCGATAATGAAAAACTGTTTTTT.